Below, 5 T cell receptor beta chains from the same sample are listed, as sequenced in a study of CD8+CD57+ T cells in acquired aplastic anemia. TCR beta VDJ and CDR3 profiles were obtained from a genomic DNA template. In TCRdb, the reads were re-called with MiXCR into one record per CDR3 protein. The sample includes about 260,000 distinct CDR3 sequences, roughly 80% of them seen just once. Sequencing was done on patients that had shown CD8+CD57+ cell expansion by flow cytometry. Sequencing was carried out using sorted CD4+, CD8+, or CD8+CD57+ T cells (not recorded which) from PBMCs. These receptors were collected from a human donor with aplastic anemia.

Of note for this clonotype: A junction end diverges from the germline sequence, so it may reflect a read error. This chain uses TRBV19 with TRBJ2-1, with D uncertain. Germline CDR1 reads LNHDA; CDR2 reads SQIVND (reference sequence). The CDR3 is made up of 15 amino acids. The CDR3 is CASSIVRASYDEQFF. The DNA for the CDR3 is TGTGCCAGTAGTATAGTTAGGGCAAGCTACGATGAGCAGTTCTTC.

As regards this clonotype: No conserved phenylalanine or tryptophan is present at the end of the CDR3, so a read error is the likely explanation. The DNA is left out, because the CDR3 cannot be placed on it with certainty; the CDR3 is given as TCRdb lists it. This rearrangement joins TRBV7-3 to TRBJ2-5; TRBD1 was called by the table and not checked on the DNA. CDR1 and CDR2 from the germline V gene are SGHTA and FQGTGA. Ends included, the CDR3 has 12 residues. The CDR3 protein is CAGQGARGTHNH.

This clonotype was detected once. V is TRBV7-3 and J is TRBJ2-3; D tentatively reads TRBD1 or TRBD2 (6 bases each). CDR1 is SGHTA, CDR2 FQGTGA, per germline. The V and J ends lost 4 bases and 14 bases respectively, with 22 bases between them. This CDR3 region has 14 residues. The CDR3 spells CASSSRGTWGEPYF. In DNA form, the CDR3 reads TGTGCCAGCAGCTCTAGGGGGACTTGGGGAGAGCCGTATTTT.

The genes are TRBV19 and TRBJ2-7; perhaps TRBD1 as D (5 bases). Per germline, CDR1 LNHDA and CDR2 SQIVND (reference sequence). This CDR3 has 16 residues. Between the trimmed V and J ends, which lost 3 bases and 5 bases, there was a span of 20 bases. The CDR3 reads CASSIRLNRYSDEQYF. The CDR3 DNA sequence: TGTGCCAGTAGTATTCGACTGAACAGGTATAGTGACGAGCAGTACTTC.

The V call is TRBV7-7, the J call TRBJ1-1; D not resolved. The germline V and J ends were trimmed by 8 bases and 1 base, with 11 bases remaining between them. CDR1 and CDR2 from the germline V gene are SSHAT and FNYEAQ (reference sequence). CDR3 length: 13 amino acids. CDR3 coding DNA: TGTGCCAGCTCGCAAGGTCGGAACACTGAAGCTTTCTTT. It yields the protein CASSQGRNTEAFF.